The clone carrying this TCR beta chain came up a few times. Its antigen is as yet unknown. The data belong to a study of identical twins. The J segment lost 2 bases and the V segment lost 0 bases, leaving 8 bases of the junction unmatched. Germline CDR1 is SGHRS and CDR2 is YFSETQ. CDR3 length: 18 amino acids. Findings and limits, study-wide: Abundant beta clonotypes from cord blood had fewer insertions, unlike memory repertoires, which showed none. The analysis was cross-sectional rather than longitudinal within donors. Out-of-frame alpha sequences common to twins exhibited an excess of low generation probability.

Using its own MiXCR run on the 5' RACE reads, TCRdb lists one record per CDR3 protein. The sample consists of roughly 700,000 distinct CDR3 sequences, under 9% of them appearing once. In addition, the sample was reused for a study of yellow fever vaccine responses in identical twins. Per that paper: Among the twins, the vaccine T cell response reportedly seemed partly convergent and partly personalized.

The sample taken for sequencing was PBMCs. The receptor comes from a woman in her late teens or twenties in good health. V is TRBV5-1 and J is TRBJ2-1; TRBD2 matches 10 bases. The CDR3 nucleotides read TGCGCCAGCAGCTTGGGACGTCTAGCGGGAGTACCCTACAATGAGCAGTTCTTC. Translation: CASSLGRLAGVPYNEQFF.